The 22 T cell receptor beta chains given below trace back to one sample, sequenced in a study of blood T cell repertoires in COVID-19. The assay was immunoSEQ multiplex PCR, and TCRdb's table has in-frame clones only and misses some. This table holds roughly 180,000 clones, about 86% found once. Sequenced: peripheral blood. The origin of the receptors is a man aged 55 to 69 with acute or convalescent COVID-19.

The CDR3 spells CASRVLRETYNEQFF. DNA for the CDR3: TGTGCCAGCAGGGTATTGCGGGAGACCTACAATGAGCAGTTCTTC. The chain employs TRBV2 and TRBJ2-1; TRBD2 agrees at 7 bases. This CDR3 has 15 amino acids. Germline trimming cut 6 bases from V and 2 bases from J; bases unmatched to any gene: 7. In germline, CDR1 is SNHLY, CDR2 FYNNEI.

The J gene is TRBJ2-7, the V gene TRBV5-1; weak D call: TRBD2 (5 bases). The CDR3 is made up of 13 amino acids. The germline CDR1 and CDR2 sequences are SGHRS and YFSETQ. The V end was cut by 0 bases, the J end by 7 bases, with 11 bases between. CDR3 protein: CASSLDGVGEQYF. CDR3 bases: TGCGCCAGCAGCTTGGACGGGGTGGGGGAGCAGTACTTC.

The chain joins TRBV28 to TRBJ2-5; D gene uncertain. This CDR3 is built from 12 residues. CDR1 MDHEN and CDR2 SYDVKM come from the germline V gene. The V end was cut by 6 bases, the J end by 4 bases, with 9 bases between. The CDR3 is CASRFSSETQYF. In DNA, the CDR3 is TGTGCCAGCAGATTCTCCTCAGAGACCCAGTACTTC.

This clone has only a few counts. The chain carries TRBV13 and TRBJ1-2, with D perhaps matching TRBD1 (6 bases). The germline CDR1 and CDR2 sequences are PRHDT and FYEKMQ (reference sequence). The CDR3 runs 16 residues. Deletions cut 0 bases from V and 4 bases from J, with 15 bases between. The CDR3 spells CASSLGIGQGSYGYTF. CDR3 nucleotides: TGTGCCAGCAGCTTAGGCATCGGGCAGGGGAGCTATGGCTACACCTTC.

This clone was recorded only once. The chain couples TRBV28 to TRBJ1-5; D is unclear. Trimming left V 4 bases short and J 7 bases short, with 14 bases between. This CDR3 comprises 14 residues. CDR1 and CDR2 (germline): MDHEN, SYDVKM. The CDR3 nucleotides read TGTGCCAGCAGTTCTCGGAAGGCGGCGCAGCCCCAGCATTTT. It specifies CASSSRKAAQPQHF.

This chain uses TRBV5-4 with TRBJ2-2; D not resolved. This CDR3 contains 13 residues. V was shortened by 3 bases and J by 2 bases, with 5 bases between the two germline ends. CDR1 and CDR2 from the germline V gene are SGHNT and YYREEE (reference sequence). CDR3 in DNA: TGTGCCAGCAGCTGGAGAAACACCGGGGAGCTGTTTTTT. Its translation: CASSWRNTGELFF. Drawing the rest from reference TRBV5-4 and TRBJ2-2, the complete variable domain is ETGVTQSPTHLIKTRGQQVTLRCSSQSGHNTVSWYQQALGQGPQFIFQYYREEENGRGNFPPRFSGLQFPNYSSELNVNALELDDSALYLCASSWRNTGELFFGEGSRLTVL.

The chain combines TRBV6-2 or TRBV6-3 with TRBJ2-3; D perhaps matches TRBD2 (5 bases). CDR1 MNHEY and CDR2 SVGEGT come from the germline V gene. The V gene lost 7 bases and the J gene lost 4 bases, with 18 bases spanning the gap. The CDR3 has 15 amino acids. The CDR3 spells CASTPITGTSDTQYF. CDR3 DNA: TGTGCCAGCACCCCGATCACGGGAACTTCAGATACGCAGTATTTT.

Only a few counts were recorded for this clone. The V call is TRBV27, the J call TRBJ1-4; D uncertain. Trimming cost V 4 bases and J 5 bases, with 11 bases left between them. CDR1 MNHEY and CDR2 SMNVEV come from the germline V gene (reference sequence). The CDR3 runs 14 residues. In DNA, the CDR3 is TGTGCCAGCAGTTCCGGGATTGGAAATGAAAAACTGTTTTTT. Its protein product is CASSSGIGNEKLFF.

CDR3 sequence reads: CASSLGPSGSTGAYEQYF. As DNA, the CDR3 is TGTGCCAGCAGCTTAGGGCCTAGCGGGAGTACGGGGGCCTACGAGCAGTACTTC. The chain links TRBV7-3 to TRBJ2-7, with 10 bases fitting TRBD2. Per germline, CDR1 SGHTA and CDR2 FQGTGA. Unmatched junction bases numbered 12, after V lost 2 bases and J lost 2 bases. The CDR3 runs to 18 residues.

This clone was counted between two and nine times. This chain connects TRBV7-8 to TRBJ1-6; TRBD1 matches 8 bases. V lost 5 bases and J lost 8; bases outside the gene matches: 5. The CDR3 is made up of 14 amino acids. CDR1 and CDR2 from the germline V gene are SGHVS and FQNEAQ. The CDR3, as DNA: TGTGCCAGCAGCCCCGGACAGGGTTATTCACCCCTCCACTTT. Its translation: CASSPGQGYSPLHF.

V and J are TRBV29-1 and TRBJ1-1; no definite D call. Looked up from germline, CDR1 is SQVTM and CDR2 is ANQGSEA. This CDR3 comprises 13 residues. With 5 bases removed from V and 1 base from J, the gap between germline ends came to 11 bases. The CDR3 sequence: CSVTVGANTEAFF. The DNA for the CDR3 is TGCAGCGTTACCGTGGGCGCGAACACTGAAGCTTTCTTT.

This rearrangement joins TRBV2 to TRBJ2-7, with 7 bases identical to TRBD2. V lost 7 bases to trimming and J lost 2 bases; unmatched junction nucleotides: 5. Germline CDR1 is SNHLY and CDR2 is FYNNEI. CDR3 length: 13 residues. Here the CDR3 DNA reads TGTGCCAGCATGGCTAGCGGTCCCTACGAGCAGTACTTC. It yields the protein CASMASGPYEQYF.

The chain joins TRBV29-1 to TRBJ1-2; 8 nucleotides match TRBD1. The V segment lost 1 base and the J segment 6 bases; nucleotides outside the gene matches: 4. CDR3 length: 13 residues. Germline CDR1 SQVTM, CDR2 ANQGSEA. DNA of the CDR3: TGCAGCGTTGAAGGGACAGGGACAAATGGCTACACCTTC. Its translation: CSVEGTGTNGYTF.

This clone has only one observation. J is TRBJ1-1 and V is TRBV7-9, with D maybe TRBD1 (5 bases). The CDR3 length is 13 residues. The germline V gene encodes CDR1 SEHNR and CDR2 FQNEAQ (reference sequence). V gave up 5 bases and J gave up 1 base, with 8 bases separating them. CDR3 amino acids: CASSRQKNTEAFF. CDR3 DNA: TGTGCCAGCAGCAGACAGAAGAACACTGAAGCTTTCTTT. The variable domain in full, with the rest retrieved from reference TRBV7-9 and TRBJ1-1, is DTGVSQNPRHKITKRGQNVTFRCDPISEHNRLYWYRQTLGQGPEFLTYFQNEAQLEKSRLLSDRFSAERPKGSFSTLEIQRTEQGDSAMYLCASSRQKNTEAFFGQGTRLTVV.

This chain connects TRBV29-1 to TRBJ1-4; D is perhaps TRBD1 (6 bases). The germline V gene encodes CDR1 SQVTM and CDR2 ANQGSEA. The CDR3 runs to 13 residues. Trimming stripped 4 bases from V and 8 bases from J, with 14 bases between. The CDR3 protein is CSVVGRGGEKLFF. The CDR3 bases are TGCAGCGTTGTGGGAAGGGGGGGCGAAAAACTGTTTTTT.

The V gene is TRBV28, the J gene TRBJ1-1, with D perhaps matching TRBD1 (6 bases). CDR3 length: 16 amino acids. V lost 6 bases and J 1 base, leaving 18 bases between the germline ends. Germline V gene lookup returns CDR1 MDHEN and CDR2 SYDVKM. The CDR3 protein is CASSPIGGRSNTEAFF. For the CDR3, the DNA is TGTGCCAGCAGCCCTATAGGGGGAAGATCGAACACTGAAGCTTTCTTT.

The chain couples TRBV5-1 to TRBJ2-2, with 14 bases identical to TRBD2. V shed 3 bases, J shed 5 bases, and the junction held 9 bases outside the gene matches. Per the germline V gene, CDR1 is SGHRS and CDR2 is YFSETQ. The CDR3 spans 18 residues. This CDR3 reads CASSSTPTSGGGTGELFF. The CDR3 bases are TGCGCCAGCAGCTCCACCCCGACTAGCGGGGGGGGGACCGGGGAGCTGTTTTTT.

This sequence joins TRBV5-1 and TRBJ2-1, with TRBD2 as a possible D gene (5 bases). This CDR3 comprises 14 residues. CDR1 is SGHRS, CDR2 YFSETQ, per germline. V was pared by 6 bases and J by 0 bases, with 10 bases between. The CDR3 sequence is CASTGESSYNEQFF. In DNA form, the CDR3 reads TGCGCCAGCACTGGGGAGAGCTCCTACAATGAGCAGTTCTTC.

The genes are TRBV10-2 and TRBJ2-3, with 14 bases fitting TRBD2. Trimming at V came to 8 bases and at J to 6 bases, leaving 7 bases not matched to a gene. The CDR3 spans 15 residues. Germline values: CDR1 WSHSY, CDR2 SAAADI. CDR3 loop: CASLPGLAGVDTQYF. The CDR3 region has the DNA TGCGCCAGCCTCCCGGGACTAGCGGGAGTGGATACGCAGTATTTT.

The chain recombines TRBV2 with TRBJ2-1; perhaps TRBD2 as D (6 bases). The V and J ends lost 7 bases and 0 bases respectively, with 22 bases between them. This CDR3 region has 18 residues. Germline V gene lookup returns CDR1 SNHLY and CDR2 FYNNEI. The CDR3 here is CASTFLGTSLSSYNEQFF. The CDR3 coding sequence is TGTGCCAGCACCTTTCTCGGGACTTCCCTTTCCTCCTACAATGAGCAGTTCTTC. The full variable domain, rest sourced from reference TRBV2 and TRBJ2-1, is EPEVTQTPSHQVTQMGQEVILRCVPISNHLYFYWYRQILGQKVEFLVSFYNNEISEKSEIFDDQFSVERPDGSNFTLKIRSTKLEDSAMYFCASTFLGTSLSSYNEQFFGPGTRLTVL.

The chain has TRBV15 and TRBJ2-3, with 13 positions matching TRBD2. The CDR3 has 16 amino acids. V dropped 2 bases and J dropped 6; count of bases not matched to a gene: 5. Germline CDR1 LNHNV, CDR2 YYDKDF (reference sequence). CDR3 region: CATSRLLAGGYDTQYF. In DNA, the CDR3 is TGTGCCACCAGCAGACTACTAGCGGGAGGGTACGATACGCAGTATTTT.

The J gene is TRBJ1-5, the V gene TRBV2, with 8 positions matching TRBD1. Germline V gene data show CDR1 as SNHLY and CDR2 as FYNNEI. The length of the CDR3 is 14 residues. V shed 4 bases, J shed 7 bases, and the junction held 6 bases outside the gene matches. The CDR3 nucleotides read TGTGCCAGCAGTGCTAGGACAGGGAGGCAGCCCCAGCATTTT. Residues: CASSARTGRQPQHF. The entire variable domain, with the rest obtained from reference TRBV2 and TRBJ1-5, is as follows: EPEVTQTPSHQVTQMGQEVILRCVPISNHLYFYWYRQILGQKVEFLVSFYNNEISEKSEIFDDQFSVERPDGSNFTLKIRSTKLEDSAMYFCASSARTGRQPQHFGDGTRLSIL.